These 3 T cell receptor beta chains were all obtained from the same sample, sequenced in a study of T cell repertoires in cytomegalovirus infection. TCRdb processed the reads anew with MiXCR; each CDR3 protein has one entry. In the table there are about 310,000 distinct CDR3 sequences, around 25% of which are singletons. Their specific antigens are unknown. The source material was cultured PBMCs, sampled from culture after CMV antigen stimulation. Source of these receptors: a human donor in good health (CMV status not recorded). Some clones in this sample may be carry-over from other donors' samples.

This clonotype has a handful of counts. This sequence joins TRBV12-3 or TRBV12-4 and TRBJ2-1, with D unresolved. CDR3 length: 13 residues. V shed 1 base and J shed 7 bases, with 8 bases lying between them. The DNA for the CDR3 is TGTGCCAGCAGTTTAGAACAGTGGAATGAGCAGTTCTTC. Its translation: CASSLEQWNEQFF.

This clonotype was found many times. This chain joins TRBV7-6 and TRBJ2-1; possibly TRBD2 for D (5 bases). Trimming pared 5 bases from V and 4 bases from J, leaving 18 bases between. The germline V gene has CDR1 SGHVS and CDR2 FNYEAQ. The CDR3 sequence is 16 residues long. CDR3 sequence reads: CASSLQPEDFYNEQFF. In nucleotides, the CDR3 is TGTGCCAGCAGCCTTCAACCGGAGGACTTTTACAATGAGCAGTTCTTC.

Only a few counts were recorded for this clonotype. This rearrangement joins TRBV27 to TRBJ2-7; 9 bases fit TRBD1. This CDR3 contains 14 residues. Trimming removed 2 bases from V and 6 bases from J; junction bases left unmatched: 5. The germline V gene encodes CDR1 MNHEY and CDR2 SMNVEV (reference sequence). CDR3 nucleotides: TGTGCCAGCAGTTTAGCCGGGACAGGGACCGAGCAGTACTTC. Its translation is CASSLAGTGTEQYF.